The entry below describes one TCR beta chain. Methods used by the authors: Reference gene primers were amplified, and this amplification served to estimate nucleated cell counts. Profiled with immunoSEQ multiplex PCR; TCRdb holds only in-frame clones, not every one. V and J calls and clone size are given by that table; D and trimming were obtained from the DNA. Here the sample spans over 120,000 clones, about 80% being singletons. V lost 6 bases and J 3 bases, leaving 11 bases between the germline ends. The germline V gene has CDR1 SGHTA and CDR2 FQGNSA. The CDR3 runs to 13 residues. The sample originates from a study of blood T cell repertoires in COVID-19. Study as a whole: Collection of acute and convalescent COVID-19 samples took place in the United States, Italy and Spain. From T cells, B-cell-depleted T cells, or PBMCs came the material, which was cDNA or gDNA.

The specimen sequenced was peripheral blood. V and J are TRBV7-2 and TRBJ2-5, with D unclear. This clonotype originated in a woman aged 80 or over with acute or convalescent COVID-19. CDR3 protein: CASSRSTKETQYF. CDR3 DNA: TGTGCCAGCAGTAGATCAACCAAAGAGACCCAGTACTTC.